This TCR beta chain was sequenced for a study of blood T cell repertoires in COVID-19. Across the whole study: Samples representing acute and convalescent COVID-19 were sourced from the United States, Italy and Spain. The cDNA or gDNA used as material had been derived from T cells, B-cell-depleted T cells, or PBMCs.

Authors' processing steps: Scientists estimated how many nucleated cells there were by amplifying reference gene primers. The table came from immunoSEQ multiplex PCR; TCRdb's copy has only in-frame clones and leaves some out. That table furnishes V, J and clone size, whereas the DNA furnished D and trimming. This sample yields fewer than 300,000 clones, of which less than 85% are seen a single time; less than 4% belongs to the top ten. This sequence was found in a woman aged 18-30 years with acute or convalescent COVID-19. The sequencing sample was made of peripheral blood.

The CDR3 DNA reads TGTGCCAGCAGTCCACTAGCGGGAGTAGTGAATGAGCAGTTCTTC. Its translation: CASSPLAGVVNEQFF. The chain recombines TRBV27 with TRBJ2-1; TRBD2 aligns across 11 bases. The V and J ends lost 5 bases and 7 bases, in that order; junction bases with no gene match: 7. The V gene's germline CDR1 is MNHEY and CDR2 SMNVEV (reference sequence). The length of the CDR3 is 15 residues.